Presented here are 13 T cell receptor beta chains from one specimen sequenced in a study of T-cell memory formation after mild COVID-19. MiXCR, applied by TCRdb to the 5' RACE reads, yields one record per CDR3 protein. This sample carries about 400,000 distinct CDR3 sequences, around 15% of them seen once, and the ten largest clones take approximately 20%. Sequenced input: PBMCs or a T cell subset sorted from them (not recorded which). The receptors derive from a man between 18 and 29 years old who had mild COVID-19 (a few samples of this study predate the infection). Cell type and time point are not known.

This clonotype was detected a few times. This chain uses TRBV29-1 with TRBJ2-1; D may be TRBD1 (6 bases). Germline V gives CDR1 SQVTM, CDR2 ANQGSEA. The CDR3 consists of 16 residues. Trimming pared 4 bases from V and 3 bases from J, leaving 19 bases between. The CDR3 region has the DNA TGCAGCGTTGCCGGGACATCCCCCAGGAGCTACAATGAGCAGTTCTTC. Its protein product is CSVAGTSPRSYNEQFF.

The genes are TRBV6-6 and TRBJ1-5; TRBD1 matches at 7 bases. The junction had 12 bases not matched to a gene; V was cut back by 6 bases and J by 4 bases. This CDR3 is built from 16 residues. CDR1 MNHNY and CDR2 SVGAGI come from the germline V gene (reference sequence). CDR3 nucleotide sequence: TGTGCCAGCAGCCAATCTTCCGGGACAGTAAATCAGCCCCAGCATTTT. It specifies CASSQSSGTVNQPQHF.

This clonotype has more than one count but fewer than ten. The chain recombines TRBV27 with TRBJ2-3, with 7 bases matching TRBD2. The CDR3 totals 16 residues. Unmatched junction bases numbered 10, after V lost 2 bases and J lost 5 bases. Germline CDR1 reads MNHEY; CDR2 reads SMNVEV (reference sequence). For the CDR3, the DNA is TGTGCCAGCAGTTTAAGCGGGGTGGGCTATGGAGATACGCAGTATTTT. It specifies CASSLSGVGYGDTQYF.

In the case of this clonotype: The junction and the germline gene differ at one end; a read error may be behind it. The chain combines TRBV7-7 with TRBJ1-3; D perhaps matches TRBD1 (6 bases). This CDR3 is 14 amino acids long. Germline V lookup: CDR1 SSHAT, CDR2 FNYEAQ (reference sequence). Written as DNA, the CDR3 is TGTGCTAGCAGCTCGGGGACAACTGGAAACACCATATATTTT. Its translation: CASSSGTTGNTIYF.

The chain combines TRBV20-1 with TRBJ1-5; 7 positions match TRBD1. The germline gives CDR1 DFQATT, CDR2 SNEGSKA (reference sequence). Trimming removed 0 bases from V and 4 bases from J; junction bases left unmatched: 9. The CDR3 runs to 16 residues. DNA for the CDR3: TGCAGTGCTAGAGATTGGGGGGGACAGAGTAATCAGCCCCAGCATTTT. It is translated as CSARDWGGQSNQPQHF.

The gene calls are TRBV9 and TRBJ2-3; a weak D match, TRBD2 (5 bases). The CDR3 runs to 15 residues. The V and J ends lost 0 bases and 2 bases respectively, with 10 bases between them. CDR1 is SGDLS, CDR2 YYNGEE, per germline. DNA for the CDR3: TGTGCCAGCAGCGTAGCTAAGCGGATCACAGATACGCAGTATTTT. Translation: CASSVAKRITDTQYF.

The CDR3 loop is CSGTEYSNQPQHF. CDR3 nucleotide sequence: TGCAGTGGCACAGAGTATAGCAATCAGCCCCAGCATTTT. The chain couples TRBV20-1 to TRBJ1-5; no clear D. V lost 7 bases and J 0 bases, leaving 10 bases between the germline ends. CDR1 is DFQATT and CDR2 is SNEGSKA in the germline V gene (reference sequence). The CDR3 loop spans 13 amino acids.

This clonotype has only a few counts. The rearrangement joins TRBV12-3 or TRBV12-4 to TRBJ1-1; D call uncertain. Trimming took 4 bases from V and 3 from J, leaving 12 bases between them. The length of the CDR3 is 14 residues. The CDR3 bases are TGTGCCAGCAGTTGGGTCAGCCAGCACACTGAAGCTTTCTTT. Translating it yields CASSWVSQHTEAFF.

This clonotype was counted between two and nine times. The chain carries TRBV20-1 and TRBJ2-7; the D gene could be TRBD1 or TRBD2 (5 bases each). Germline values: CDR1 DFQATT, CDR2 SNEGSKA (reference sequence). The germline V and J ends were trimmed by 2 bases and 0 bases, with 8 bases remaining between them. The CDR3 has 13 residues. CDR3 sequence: CSARPGSSYEQYF. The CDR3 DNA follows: TGCAGTGCTAGACCAGGGAGCTCCTACGAGCAGTACTTC.

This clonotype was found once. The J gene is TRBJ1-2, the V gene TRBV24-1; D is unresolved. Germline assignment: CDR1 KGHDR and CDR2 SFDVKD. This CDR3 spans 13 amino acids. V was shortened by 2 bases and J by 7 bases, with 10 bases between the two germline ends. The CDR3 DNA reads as TGTGCCACCAGTGATTATTTCCGGGGTGGCTACACCTTC. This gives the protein CATSDYFRGGYTF.

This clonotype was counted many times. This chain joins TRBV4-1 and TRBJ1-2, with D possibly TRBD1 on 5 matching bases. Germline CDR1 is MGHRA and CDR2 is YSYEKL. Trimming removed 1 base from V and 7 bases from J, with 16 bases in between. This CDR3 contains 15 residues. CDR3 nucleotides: TGCGCCAGCAGCCAAGTCATTCCGGGGGACGGTGGCTACACCTTC. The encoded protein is CASSQVIPGDGGYTF.

The CDR3 is CASRLEQGGSPLHF. CDR3 bases: TGCGCCAGCAGACTGGAGCAGGGGGGATCACCCCTCCACTTT. The chain carries TRBV4-1 and TRBJ1-6; 7 nucleotides match TRBD1. With 6 bases clipped from V and 10 bases from J, the junction kept 9 bases outside the gene matches. The CDR3 is 14 amino acids. Germline V gives CDR1 MGHRA, CDR2 YSYEKL.

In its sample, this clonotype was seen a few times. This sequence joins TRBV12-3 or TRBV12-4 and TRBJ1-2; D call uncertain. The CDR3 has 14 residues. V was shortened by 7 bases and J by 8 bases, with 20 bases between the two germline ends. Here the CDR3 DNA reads TGTGCCAGCACCCCCCGAGGGTCCCCTCGCGGCTACACCTTC. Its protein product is CASTPRGSPRGYTF.